The clone carrying this TCR beta chain was recorded once. This CDR3 spans 15 amino acids. The V end was cut by 1 base, the J end by 0 bases, with 11 bases between. CDR1 and CDR2 (germline): SGDLS, YYNGEE. The data originate from a study of blood T cell repertoires in COVID-19. Study-wide context: The United States, Italy and Spain were the sources of the acute and convalescent COVID-19 samples.

TCRdb's copy holds only in-frame clones and misses some; the assay was immunoSEQ multiplex PCR. There are roughly 64,000 clones in the sample; over 75% occur only once, and more than 2.5% lies in the top ten. The sequenced sample was peripheral blood. The clonotype comes from a man aged 45-65 years with active COVID-19. The V gene is TRBV9, the J gene TRBJ2-7; TRBD2 is a possible D gene (5 bases). For the CDR3, the DNA is TGTGCCAGCAGCGTATCCGGCAGCGGCTCCTACGAGCAGTACTTC. It yields the protein CASSVSGSGSYEQYF.